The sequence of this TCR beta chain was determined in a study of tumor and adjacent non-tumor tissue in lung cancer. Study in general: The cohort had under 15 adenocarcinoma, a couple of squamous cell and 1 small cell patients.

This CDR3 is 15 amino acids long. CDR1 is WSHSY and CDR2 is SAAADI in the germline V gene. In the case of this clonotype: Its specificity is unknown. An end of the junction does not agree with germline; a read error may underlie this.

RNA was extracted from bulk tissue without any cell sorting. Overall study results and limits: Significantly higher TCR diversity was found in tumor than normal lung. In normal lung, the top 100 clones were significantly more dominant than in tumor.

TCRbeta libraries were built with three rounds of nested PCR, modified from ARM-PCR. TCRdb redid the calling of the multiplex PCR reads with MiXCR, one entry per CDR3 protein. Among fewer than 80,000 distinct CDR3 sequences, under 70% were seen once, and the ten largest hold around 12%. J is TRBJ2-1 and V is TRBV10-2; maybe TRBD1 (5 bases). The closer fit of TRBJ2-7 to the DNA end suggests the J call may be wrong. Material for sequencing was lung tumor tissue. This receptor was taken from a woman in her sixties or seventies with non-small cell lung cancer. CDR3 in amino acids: CTSRVLRGEYNEQYF. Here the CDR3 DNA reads TGCACCAGCAGGGTCCTTCGTGGCGAATACAATGAGCAGTACTTC.